This is a list of T cell receptor beta chains from one sample in a study of shared clonotypes between healthy human individuals. Measured with immunoSEQ multiplex PCR; TCRdb has only the in-frame clones, and not every one. The top ten clones hold around 50% of a sample with around 83,000 clones, about 61% of them seen once. The sample comprised memory CD8+ T cells sorted from blood. The origin of the receptors is a man in his thirties or forties in good health. CDR3s include the opening cysteine and the closing phenylalanine or tryptophan. D genes are given only for firm matches. Size values are once, few and many counts, or a class for expanded clones, and some rows have none.

NA	TRBJ1-5	TRBV7-2	NA	19	TGTGCCAGCAGCTTAACCCCCCTTAGAGGAAGGAATAGCAATCAGCCCCAGCATTTT	CASSLTPLRGRNSNQPQHF
TRBD1	TRBJ1-2	TRBV6-5	NA	13	TGTGCCAGCACCCACCGGGACAGGGAGGGCTACACCTTC	CASTHRDREGYTF
TRBD1	TRBJ2-7	TRBV28	NA	15	TGTGCCAGCAGTGGGACAGGGCGTGTTTTTAGCGAGCAGTACTTC	CASSGTGRVFSEQYF
NA	TRBJ1-2	TRBV27	NA	17	TGTGCCAGCAGTTCATCCCCACGCGACAGGTCTAAAGGCGGCTACACCTTC	CASSSSPRDRSKGGYTF
TRBD2	TRBJ2-3	TRBV19	NA	16	TGTGCCAGTAGTATTATACTAGCGGGAGCCCCAGATACGCAGTATTTT	CASSIILAGAPDTQYF
NA	TRBJ2-7	TRBV10-2	few	12	TGCGCCAGCAGTGAGACGGTACACGAGCAGTACTTC	CASSETVHEQYF
TRBD1	TRBJ1-2	TRBV9	many	19	TGTGCCAGCAGTGACACCCGCGTCGGGACAGGGGGCGGACCCTATGGCTACACCTTC	CASSDTRVGTGGGPYGYTF
TRBD1	TRBJ1-5	TRBV27	NA	18	TGTGCCAGCAGCTCCCGGGGCACTTTACAGGGGGCAGGTCAGCCCCAGCATTTT	CASSSRGTLQGAGQPQHF
TRBD1	TRBJ2-3	TRBV6-1	few	16	TGTGCCAGCAGTGAACCTCCGGGACAGGGGTCAGATACGCAGTATTTT	CASSEPPGQGSDTQYF
TRBD2	TRBJ2-1	TRBV7-2	NA	15	TGTGCCAGCAGCCCGGGGACTAGCGCATACAATGAGCAGTTCTTC	CASSPGTSAYNEQFF
TRBD1	TRBJ2-1	TRBV27	NA	15	TGTGCCAGCAGTTTGGGCCAGGGGGCGCGGGATGAGCAGTTCTTC	CASSLGQGARDEQFF
NA	TRBJ2-7	TRBV4-1	few	15	TGCGCCAGCAGCCCCCGAGAGTTGAGCTCCTACGAGCAGTACTTC	CASSPRELSSYEQYF
NA	TRBJ2-7	TRBV29-1	NA	13	TGCAGCGCGACTGGGCAGTCCAGCTACGAGCAGTACTTC	CSATGQSSYEQYF
TRBD1	TRBJ1-2	TRBV29-1	many	13	TGCAGCCCATCGACAGGGCGGGTCTATGGCTACACCTTC	CSPSTGRVYGYTF
NA	TRBJ2-1	TRBV27	NA	16	TGTGCCAGCAGACCTCCAGGATGGGTGGGGAGCCGTGAGCAGTTCTTC	CASRPPGWVGSREQFF
NA	TRBJ1-1	TRBV7-9	many	15	TGTGCCAGCAGTCAATCAATTGCAGGAGTCTATGAAGCTTTCTTT	CASSQSIAGVYEAFF
TRBD2	TRBJ2-7	TRBV27	NA	22	TGTGCCAGCCCCACTACTAGCGGGAGCGGTGTAAGCTCGGGTAAGAGCTCCTACGAGCAGTACTTC	CASPTTSGSGVSSGKSSYEQYF
NA	TRBJ1-2	TRBV28	NA	14	TGTGCCAGCAGCAAGACAGGTCTTAACTATGGCTACACCTTC	CASSKTGLNYGYTF
NA	TRBJ2-7	TRBV4-2	NA	14	TGTGCCAGCAGCCCCCAGACTCGAACCTACGAGCAGTACTTC	CASSPQTRTYEQYF
TRBD2	TRBJ2-5	TRBV5-1	NA	15	TGCGCCAGCACCTTGGGAGGGGTCGCCCAAGAGACCCAGTACTTC	CASTLGGVAQETQYF
TRBD1	TRBJ1-1	TRBV9	few	17	TGTGCCAGCAGCGTAGCCCGACCGGACAGGGGAGATTTGGAAGCTTTCTTT	CASSVARPDRGDLEAFF
TRBD2	TRBJ2-3	TRBV7-8	NA	16	TGTGCCAGCAGCTTACCAGCGGGAGGGAACACAGATACGCAGTATTTT	CASSLPAGGNTDTQYF
TRBD2	TRBJ2-7	TRBV10-1	few	15	TGCGCCAGCAGTGAGTTTCCTAGCGGGAGCTACGAGCAGTACTTC	CASSEFPSGSYEQYF
NA	TRBJ1-5	TRBV19	NA	14	TGTGCCAGTAGTACATACAGGGTGACTCAGCCCCAGCATTTT	CASSTYRVTQPQHF
TRBD2	TRBJ2-1	TRBV25-1	few	15	TGTGCCAGCTCGGTAAGCGGGAGCTCCTACAATGAGCAGTTCTTC	CASSVSGSSYNEQFF
TRBD1	TRBJ2-1	TRBV5-1	NA	17	TGCGCCAGCAGCTTCGGACAGGGCCAGTTCTCCTACAATGAGCAGTTCTTC	CASSFGQGQFSYNEQFF
TRBD2	TRBJ2-1	TRBV28	NA	15	TGTGCCAGCAGTCCCCCGACTAGCGGGACCTTTGAGCAGTTCTTC	CASSPPTSGTFEQFF
NA	TRBJ1-1	TRBV6-5	NA	13	TGTGCCAGCAGTTACGTGTACCAGACTGAAGCTTTCTTT	CASSYVYQTEAFF
TRBD1	TRBJ1-1	TRBV18	NA	19	TGTGCCAGCTCACCACTCTCCGGGACAGGGGGCGCGGCTAGCACCGAAGCTTTCTTT	CASSPLSGTGGAASTEAFF
TRBD2	TRBJ2-5	TRBV25-1	once	17	TGTGCCAGCAGTGGGCTAGCGGCCAGACCCATACAAGAGACCCAGTACTTC	CASSGLAARPIQETQYF
NA	TRBJ1-5	TRBV7-9	NA	18	TGTGCCAGCAGCTTAACACTTCAGGGGAGCTATAGCAATCAGCCCCAGCATTTT	CASSLTLQGSYSNQPQHF
NA	TRBJ2-2	TRBV7-9	NA	16	TGTGCCAGCAGCAATTATGTTTTTGGGACCGGAGGGGAGCTGTTTTTT	CASSNYVFGTGGELFF
NA	TRBJ1-1	TRBV6-1	once	13	TGTGCCAGCAGTCAAACATGGAACACTGAAGCTTTCTTT	CASSQTWNTEAFF
TRBD2	TRBJ2-3	TRBV9	NA	14	TGTGCCAGCAGCGGACTAGCGACCACAGATACGCAGTATTTT	CASSGLATTDTQYF
NA	TRBJ2-3	TRBV9	NA	16	TGTGCCAGCAGCGCTCGAACAGGACCCAACACAGATACGCAGTATTTT	CASSARTGPNTDTQYF
NA	TRBJ2-2	TRBV6-5	NA	15	TGTGCCAGCAGTTACCAGCAGGAATACACCGGGGAGCTGTTTTTT	CASSYQQEYTGELFF
TRBD2	TRBJ2-7	TRBV6-1	NA	16	TGTGCCAGCAGTGAAACCGGGACTAGCGGGAGCTACGAGCAGTACTTC	CASSETGTSGSYEQYF
TRBD2	TRBJ2-5	TRBV5-1	NA	16	TGCGCCAGCAGCTTGGCGGCGGGAGGGCCCGGAGAGACCCAGTACTTC	CASSLAAGGPGETQYF